This T cell receptor beta chain was captured by sequencing in a study of regulatory T cells in long-lasting Graves disease. About the study: Positive TSH receptor antibodies alongside over 5 years of antithyroid drugs were what marked Graves' disease as persistent. Findings and limits, study-wide: Newly diagnosed patients had higher TCR diversity than persistent Graves' patients did.

Time point in this sample: persistent/refractory GD, antithyroid drugs over 5 years with positive TRAb. Preparation of the TCR library used RNA extracted from PBMCs. Investigators report Graves' disease was diagnosed under American Thyroid Association guidelines. Enrollment of patients was through an endocrinology department in Xi'an, China. The authors built TCR beta libraries using iRepertoire HTBI primers and Arm-PCR of CDR3 regions. TCRdb ran MiXCR on the multiplex PCR reads and lists one entry per CDR3 protein. The data contain 390,000 or so distinct CDR3 sequences, roughly 25% of them singletons. There are 15 residues in the CDR3. The ends lost 0 bases at V and 4 bases at J; junction bases unmatched: 4. In the case of this clonotype: The antigen is not known.

This TCR was recovered from a woman in her thirties or forties with Graves disease. The chain joins TRBV12-3 or TRBV12-4 to TRBJ1-2, with 8 bases identical to TRBD1. The sample was peripheral blood mononuclear cells (PBMCs), taken when the disease was refractory, from a patient treated with antithyroid drugs. CDR3 sequence (DNA): TGTGCCAGCAGTTTAGCGGGACAGGACCTCTATGGCTACACCTTC. This sequence encodes CASSLAGQDLYGYTF.